A single sample is the source of the 7 T cell receptor beta chains below, sequenced in a study of blood T cells in healthy people across ages (dated by TCRdb to about 2015). The library was produced with 5' RACE. Data came from an Illumina HiSeq 2500. A second about 7 to 11 cycle PCR used a sample-barcoded 5' primer and a J-beta primer mix. Using fastp at Q25 and MiXCR, TCRdb reprocessed the public reads and kept productive beta chains. A single entry per CDR3 protein holds the most common genes and DNA from its merged rows. This sample is represented by about 1.8 million distinct CDR3 sequences; 49% of them were singletons. In total, the top ten clones hold 2.1% of the sample. The sample taken for sequencing was blood. The receptors shown here come from a woman between 35 and 50 years old in good health.

This clonotype was seen only a few times. This chain connects TRBV7-9 to TRBJ2-1, with a possible D match to TRBD1 (5 bases). Germline CDR1 and CDR2: SEHNR and FQNEAQ (reference sequence). The CDR3 is 16 residues long. Trimming stripped 1 base from V and 0 bases from J, with 10 bases between. CDR3 DNA sequence: TGTGCCAGCAGCTTAGTTCAGGGCTACTCCTACAATGAGCAGTTCTTC. This translates into CASSLVQGYSYNEQFF.

Note on this clonotype: One junction end does not reproduce the germline sequence, and a read error may be involved. The rearrangement joins TRBV7-2 to TRBJ2-7, with 13 positions matching TRBD2. Germline CDR1 is SGHTA and CDR2 is FQGNSA. The CDR3 runs 17 residues. This CDR3 is CAGSLPWTSGGRYEQYF. The CDR3 DNA reads TGTGCCGGCAGCTTACCCTGGACTAGCGGGGGAAGATACGAGCAGTACTTC.

The rearrangement uses TRBV7-9 and TRBJ1-4; no definite D call. V was shortened by 5 bases and J by 8 bases, with 15 bases between the two germline ends. The CDR3 consists of 14 residues. Per the germline V gene, CDR1 is SEHNR and CDR2 is FQNEAQ (reference sequence). CDR3 sequence (DNA): TGTGCCAGCAGCCCCGCGGGAATGGGAGAAAAACTGTTTTTT. Translated: CASSPAGMGEKLFF.

V usage is TRBV5-1 and J usage is TRBJ2-7; TRBD1 matches at 7 bases. CDR3 length equals 14 residues. Germline loops: CDR1 SGHRS, CDR2 YFSETQ. The trim removed 2 bases at V and 2 bases at J, leaving 4 bases unmatched. The CDR3 DNA sequence: TGCGCCAGCAGCTTAGAGACAGGGACCTACGAGCAGTACTTC. Its translation is CASSLETGTYEQYF.

This clonotype was recorded a few times. The rearrangement uses TRBV10-3 and TRBJ2-5; D uncertain. The CDR3 is 11 amino acids. Trimming cost V 5 bases and J 2 bases, with 3 bases left between them. Per the germline V gene, CDR1 is ENHRY and CDR2 is SYGVKD. DNA of the CDR3: TGTGCCATCAGTATGCAAGAGACCCAGTACTTC. Translation gives CAISMQETQYF.

The V call is TRBV13, the J call TRBJ2-7; D gene ambiguous. The CDR3 sequence is 16 residues long. With 2 bases removed from V and 7 bases from J, the gap between germline ends came to 21 bases. From germline, CDR1 is PRHDT and CDR2 FYEKMQ (reference sequence). The CDR3 DNA is TGTGCCAGCAGCTTAAGGTCACACCCAGCCTACAATGAGCAGTACTTC. Translation gives CASSLRSHPAYNEQYF.

The chain carries TRBV5-1 and TRBJ2-3, with 9 positions matching TRBD2. Germline V gives CDR1 SGHRS, CDR2 YFSETQ. V dropped 6 bases and J dropped 1; count of bases not matched to a gene: 9. The CDR3 has 16 residues. The CDR3 sequence: CASTPNSGGGTDTQYF. The DNA for the CDR3 is TGCGCCAGCACCCCCAATAGCGGGGGCGGCACAGATACGCAGTATTTT.